This is a list of T cell receptor beta chains from one sample in a study of blood T cell repertoires in COVID-19. TCRdb's table, derived via immunoSEQ multiplex PCR, lists solely in-frame clones and lacks some. There are 12,000 to 15,000 clones in the sample; about 91% occur only once, and about 8.3% lies in the top ten. Specimen: peripheral blood. The receptors come from a human donor in a cohort sampled during active COVID-19. Each CDR3 is given with its conserved first and last residue. The D gene is left open where the match is weak. A row's size may be missing; if present it is once, few, many or a size class.

j_call	clone_size	d_call	v_call	cdr3_aa	cdr3_nt
TRBJ2-7	-	TRBD2	TRBV5-1	CASSLVAGYEQYF	TGCGCCAGCAGCTTGGTAGCGGGGTACGAGCAGTACTTC
TRBJ1-4	-	TRBD1	TRBV11-2	CASSRSTGGGEKLFF	TGTGCCAGCAGCAGATCCACAGGGGGCGGGGAAAAACTGTTTTTT
TRBJ2-7	-	-	TRBV5-1	CASSLDRSYEQYF	TGCGCCAGCAGCCTGGACAGATCCTACGAGCAGTACTTC
TRBJ2-1	-	TRBD2	TRBV11-2	CASSPLSGLAGGGQFF	TGTGCCAGCAGCCCCCTTTCGGGACTAGCGGGAGGGGGGCAGTTCTTC
TRBJ2-7	-	-	TRBV4-1	CASSHATGEGYEQYF	TGCGCCAGCAGCCACGCGACAGGGGAGGGGTACGAGCAGTACTTC
TRBJ1-2	-	-	TRBV7-8	CASSLGEGRGGYTF	TGTGCCAGCAGCTTAGGTGAAGGCCGGGGAGGCTACACCTTC
TRBJ1-4	-	-	TRBV12-3/TRBV12-4	CASSSPGFEKLFF	TGTGCCAGCAGTTCCCCAGGGTTTGAAAAACTGTTTTTT
TRBJ2-1	-	-	TRBV7-3	CASSPGTGASKQFF	TGTGCCAGCAGCCCTGGGACTGGAGCTTCAAAGCAGTTCTTC
TRBJ2-1	-	TRBD2	TRBV29-1	CSVLGGSYNEQFF	TGCAGCGTCTTGGGAGGGTCCTACAATGAGCAGTTCTTC
TRBJ2-5	-	TRBD2	TRBV5-5	CASSLARGSSGEETQYF	TGTGCCAGCAGCTTGGCTAGGGGATCTAGCGGAGAAGAGACCCAGTACTTC
TRBJ2-1	-	-	TRBV3-1/TRBV3-2	CASSQGTGRNEQFF	TGTGCCAGCAGCCAAGGGACGGGAAGAAATGAGCAGTTCTTC
TRBJ2-1	-	-	TRBV5-1	CASSSSLSYNEQFF	TGCGCCAGCAGCTCCAGTCTGTCCTACAATGAGCAGTTCTTC
TRBJ2-7	-	-	TRBV11-3	CASSLDPAYEQYF	TGTGCCAGCAGCTTAGACCCAGCCTACGAGCAGTACTTC
TRBJ2-5	-	-	TRBV2	CASSEVAGETQYF	TGTGCCAGCAGTGAAGTGGCAGGGGAGACCCAGTACTTC
TRBJ2-3	-	-	TRBV18	CASSPGAGSDTQYF	TGTGCCAGCTCACCAGGTGCAGGGTCAGATACGCAGTATTTT
TRBJ2-3	-	-	TRBV7-9	CASSLSLSTDTQYF	TGTGCCAGCAGCTTATCTCTATCCACAGATACGCAGTATTTT
TRBJ2-6	-	TRBD2	TRBV9	CASRGTSSRSGANVLTF	TGTGCCAGCAGGGGGACTAGCTCCCGCTCTGGGGCCAACGTCCTGACTTTC
TRBJ2-7	-	TRBD2	TRBV6-6	CASTMTSFYEQYF	TGTGCCAGCACTATGACTAGCTTTTACGAGCAGTACTTC
TRBJ2-2	-	TRBD2	TRBV19	CASTNQAGGSAGELFF	TGTGCCAGTACCAACCAAGCGGGAGGGTCTGCCGGGGAGCTGTTTTTT
TRBJ2-7	-	TRBD2	TRBV11-2	CASSLVGGLAGTYEQYF	TGTGCCAGCAGCTTAGTAGGTGGACTAGCGGGGACCTACGAGCAGTACTTC
TRBJ1-1	-	-	TRBV12-3/TRBV12-4	CASSRGENTEAFF	TGTGCCAGCAGCCGCGGAGAGAACACTGAAGCTTTCTTT
TRBJ2-1	few	-	TRBV7-8	CASNVWRSGSYNEQFF	TGTGCCAGCAACGTTTGGCGGAGCGGCTCCTACAATGAGCAGTTCTTC
TRBJ1-1	-	-	TRBV12-3/TRBV12-4	CASRGGLEAFF	TGTGCCAGCCGCGGCGGTCTCGAAGCTTTCTTT
TRBJ2-5	-	-	TRBV6-1	CASSEALQRRETQYF	TGTGCCAGCAGTGAAGCGCTTCAGAGGAGAGAGACCCAGTACTTC
TRBJ2-5	-	TRBD1	TRBV15	CATSRGTPGQGQTQYF	TGTGCCACCAGCAGAGGTACGCCGGGACAGGGGCAGACCCAGTACTTC
TRBJ2-7	-	TRBD1	TRBV6-6	CASSPRGGAYEQYF	TGTGCCAGCAGTCCCCGAGGGGGCGCCTACGAGCAGTACTTC
TRBJ1-5	few	-	TRBV28	CASSQGLGNQPQHF	TGTGCCAGCAGCCAGGGGTTGGGCAATCAGCCCCAGCATTTT
TRBJ1-1	-	-	TRBV3-1/TRBV3-2	CASSLGGASPEAFF	TGTGCCAGCAGCCTTGGGGGGGCAAGTCCTGAAGCTTTCTTT
TRBJ1-5	-	TRBD1	TRBV6-5	CASGDRSNQPQHF	TGTGCCAGCGGGGACAGGAGCAATCAGCCCCAGCATTTT
TRBJ2-7	once	-	TRBV19	CASSTPGGRPREQYF	TGTGCCAGTAGTACCCCCGGGGGACGGCCTAGGGAGCAGTACTTC
TRBJ2-7	-	TRBD1	TRBV19	CASSTTGGLVYEQYF	TGTGCCAGTAGTACGACAGGGGGCTTGGTTTACGAGCAGTACTTC
TRBJ1-5	-	-	TRBV2	CASKPYSNQPQHF	TGTGCCAGCAAGCCTTATAGCAATCAGCCCCAGCATTTT
TRBJ2-7	few	TRBD1	TRBV19	CASSRDRDSEQYF	TGTGCCAGCTCCCGGGACAGGGATTCCGAGCAGTACTTC
TRBJ1-2	-	-	TRBV3-1/TRBV3-2	CASSQGVKRGGYTF	TGTGCCAGCAGCCAAGGTGTGAAGCGGGGAGGCTACACCTTC
TRBJ2-1	-	TRBD1	TRBV7-3	CASSLTSGDRVEQFF	TGTGCCAGCAGCTTAACCTCTGGAGACAGGGTTGAGCAGTTCTTC
TRBJ1-6	-	-	TRBV6-1	CASSEAGGASPLHF	TGTGCCAGCAGTGAAGCTGGGGGGGCTTCACCCCTCCACTTT
TRBJ2-2	-	TRBD2	TRBV10-3	CASEKRAGGNTGELFF	TGTGCCAGCGAGAAGAGAGCGGGAGGGAACACCGGGGAGCTGTTTTTT
TRBJ1-5	-	-	TRBV6-1	CASSDTINQPQHF	TGTGCCAGCAGTGACACTATAAATCAGCCCCAGCATTTT
TRBJ1-3	few	-	TRBV11-2	CASSSLTASGNTIYF	TGTGCCAGCAGCTCACTGACAGCCTCTGGAAACACCATATATTTT
TRBJ2-7	-	TRBD1	TRBV2	CASSERDRLRNSYEQYF	TGTGCCAGCAGTGAACGGGACAGGCTACGAAACTCCTACGAGCAGTACTTC
TRBJ1-3	-	TRBD1	TRBV6-6	CASRATGVGNTIYF	TGTGCCAGCAGGGCTACAGGGGTAGGAAACACCATATATTTT
TRBJ2-7	-	TRBD2	TRBV6-5	CASSRLAGEYEQYF	TGTGCCAGCAGTCGACTAGCGGGAGAATACGAGCAGTACTTC
TRBJ1-4	-	-	TRBV30	CAWGGLNEKLFF	TGTGCCTGGGGGGGCCTCAATGAAAAACTGTTTTTT
TRBJ1-2	-	TRBD1	TRBV19	CASTDRGYNYGYTF	TGTGCCAGCACGGACAGGGGGTATAACTATGGCTACACCTTC
TRBJ2-1	-	TRBD2	TRBV4-2	CASSQGLLAGVTDEQFF	TGTGCCAGCAGCCAAGGGCTACTAGCGGGAGTAACGGATGAGCAGTTCTTC
TRBJ2-1	-	TRBD2	TRBV2	CASTTSGPHNEQFF	TGTGCCAGCACGACTAGCGGGCCCCACAATGAGCAGTTCTTC
TRBJ2-2	-	TRBD2	TRBV9	CASSVGLVGTGELFF	TGTGCCAGCAGCGTGGGACTAGTAGGGACCGGGGAGCTGTTTTTT
TRBJ2-1	-	-	TRBV10-3	CAISESGGVGNEQFF	TGTGCCATCAGTGAGTCCGGGGGAGTGGGAAATGAGCAGTTCTTC
TRBJ1-3	-	TRBD1	TRBV7-9	CASSLTRDREDTIYF	TGTGCCAGCAGCTTAACCAGGGACAGGGAAGACACCATATATTTT
TRBJ1-5	-	-	TRBV28	CASSPAEAGGNQPQHF	TGTGCCAGCAGCCCCGCGGAGGCAGGGGGCAATCAGCCCCAGCATTTT
TRBJ2-5	-	TRBD1	TRBV9	CASSVTGVGIETQYF	TGTGCCAGCAGCGTTACAGGGGTCGGTATCGAGACCCAGTACTTC
TRBJ2-4	-	-	TRBV30	CAWSPGLRDIQYF	TGTGCCTGGAGCCCGGGACTTAGGGACATTCAGTACTTC
TRBJ2-7	once	-	TRBV6-5	CASSYAGPSYEQYF	TGTGCCAGCAGTTACGCAGGGCCCTCCTACGAGCAGTACTTC
TRBJ1-2	-	TRBD1	TRBV25-1	CASSQRTGQSYGYTF	TGTGCCAGCAGCCAACGGACAGGACAATCTTATGGCTACACCTTC
TRBJ2-7	-	-	TRBV5-1	CASSKNRYEQYF	TGCGCCAGCAGCAAGAATCGGTACGAGCAGTACTTC
TRBJ2-7	-	TRBD1	TRBV24-1	CATVTGGGHEQYF	TGTGCCACCGTGACAGGGGGTGGCCACGAGCAGTACTTC
TRBJ2-3	-	TRBD1	TRBV5-1	CASSLQGVRGYSTDTQYF	TGCGCCAGCAGCCTCCAGGGGGTGAGGGGCTATAGCACAGATACGCAGTATTTT
TRBJ2-1	-	TRBD2	TRBV4-2	CASSAPAGGNEQFF	TGTGCCAGCAGCGCACCAGCGGGAGGGAATGAGCAGTTCTTC
TRBJ1-5	-	-	TRBV30	CAWSPPGGLGNQPQHF	TGTGCCTGGAGTCCACCGGGGGGACTGGGCAATCAGCCCCAGCATTTT